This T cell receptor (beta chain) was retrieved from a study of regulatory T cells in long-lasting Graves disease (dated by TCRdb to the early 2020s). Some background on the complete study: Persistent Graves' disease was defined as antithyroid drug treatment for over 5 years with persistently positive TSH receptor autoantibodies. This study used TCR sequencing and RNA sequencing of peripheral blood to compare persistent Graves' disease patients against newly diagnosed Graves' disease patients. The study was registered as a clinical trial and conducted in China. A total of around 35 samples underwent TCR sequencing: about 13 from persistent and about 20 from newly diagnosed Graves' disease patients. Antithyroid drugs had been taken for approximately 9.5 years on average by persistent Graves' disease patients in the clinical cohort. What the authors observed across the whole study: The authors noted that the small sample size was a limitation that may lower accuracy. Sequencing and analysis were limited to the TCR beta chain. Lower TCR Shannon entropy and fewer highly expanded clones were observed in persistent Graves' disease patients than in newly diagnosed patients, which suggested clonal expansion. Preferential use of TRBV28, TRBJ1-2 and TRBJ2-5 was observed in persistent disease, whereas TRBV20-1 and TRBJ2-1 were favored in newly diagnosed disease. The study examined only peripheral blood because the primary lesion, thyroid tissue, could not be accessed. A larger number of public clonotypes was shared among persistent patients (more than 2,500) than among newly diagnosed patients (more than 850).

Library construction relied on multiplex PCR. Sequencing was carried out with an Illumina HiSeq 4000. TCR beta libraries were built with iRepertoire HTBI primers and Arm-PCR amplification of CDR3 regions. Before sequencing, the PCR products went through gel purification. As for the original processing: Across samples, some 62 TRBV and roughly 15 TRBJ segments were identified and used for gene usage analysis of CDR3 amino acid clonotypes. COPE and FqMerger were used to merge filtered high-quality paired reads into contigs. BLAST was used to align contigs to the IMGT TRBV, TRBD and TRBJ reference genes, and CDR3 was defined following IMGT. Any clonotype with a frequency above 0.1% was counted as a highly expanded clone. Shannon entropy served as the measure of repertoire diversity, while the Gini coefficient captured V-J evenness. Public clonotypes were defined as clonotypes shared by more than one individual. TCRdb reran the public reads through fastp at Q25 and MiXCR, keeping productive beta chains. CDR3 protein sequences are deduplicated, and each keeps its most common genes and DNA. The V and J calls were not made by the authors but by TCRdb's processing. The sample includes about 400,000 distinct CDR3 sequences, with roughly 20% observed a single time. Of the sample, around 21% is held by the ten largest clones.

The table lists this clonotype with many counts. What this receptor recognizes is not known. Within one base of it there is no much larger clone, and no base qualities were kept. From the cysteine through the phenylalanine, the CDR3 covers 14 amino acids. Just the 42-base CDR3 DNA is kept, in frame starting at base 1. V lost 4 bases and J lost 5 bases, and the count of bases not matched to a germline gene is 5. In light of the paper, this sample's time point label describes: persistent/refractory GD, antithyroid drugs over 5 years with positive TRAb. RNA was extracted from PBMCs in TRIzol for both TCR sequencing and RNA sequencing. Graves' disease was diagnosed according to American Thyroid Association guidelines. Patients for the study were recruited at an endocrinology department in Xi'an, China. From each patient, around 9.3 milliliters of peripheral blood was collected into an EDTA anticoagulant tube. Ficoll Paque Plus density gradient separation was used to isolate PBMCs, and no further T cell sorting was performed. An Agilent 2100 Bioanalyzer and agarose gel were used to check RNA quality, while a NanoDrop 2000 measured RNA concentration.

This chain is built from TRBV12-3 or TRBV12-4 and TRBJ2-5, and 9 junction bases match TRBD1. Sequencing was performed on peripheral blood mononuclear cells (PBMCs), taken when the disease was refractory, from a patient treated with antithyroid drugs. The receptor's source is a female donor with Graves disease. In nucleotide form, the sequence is TGTGCCAGCAGTTATAACAGGGGGCGGGAGACCCAGTACTTC. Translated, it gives CASSYNRGRETQYF.